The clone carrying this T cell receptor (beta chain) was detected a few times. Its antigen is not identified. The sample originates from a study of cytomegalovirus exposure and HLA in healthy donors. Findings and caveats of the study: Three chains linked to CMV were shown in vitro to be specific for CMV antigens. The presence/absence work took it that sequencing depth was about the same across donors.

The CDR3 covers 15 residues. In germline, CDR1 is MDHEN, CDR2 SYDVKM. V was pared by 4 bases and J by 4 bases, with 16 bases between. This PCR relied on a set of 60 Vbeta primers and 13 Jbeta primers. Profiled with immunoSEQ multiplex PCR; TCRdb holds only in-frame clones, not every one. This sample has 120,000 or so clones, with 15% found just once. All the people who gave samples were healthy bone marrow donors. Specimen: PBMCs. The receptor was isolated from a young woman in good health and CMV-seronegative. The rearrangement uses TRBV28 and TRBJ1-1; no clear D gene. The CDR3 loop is CASSWVTTEGTEAFF. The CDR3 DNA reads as TGTGCCAGCAGTTGGGTTACTACGGAGGGCACTGAAGCTTTCTTT.